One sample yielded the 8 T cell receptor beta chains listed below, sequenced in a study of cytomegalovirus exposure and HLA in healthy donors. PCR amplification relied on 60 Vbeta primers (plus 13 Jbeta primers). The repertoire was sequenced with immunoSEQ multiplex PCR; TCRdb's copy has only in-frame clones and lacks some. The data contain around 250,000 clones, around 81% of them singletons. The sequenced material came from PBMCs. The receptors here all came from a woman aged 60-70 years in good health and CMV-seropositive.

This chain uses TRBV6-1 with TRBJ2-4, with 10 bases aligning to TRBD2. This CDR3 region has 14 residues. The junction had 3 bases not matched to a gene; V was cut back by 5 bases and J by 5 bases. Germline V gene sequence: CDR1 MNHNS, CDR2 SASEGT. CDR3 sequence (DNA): TGTGCCAGCAGTCCTACTAGCGGGGAAAACATTCAGTACTTC. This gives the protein CASSPTSGENIQYF.

The chain's CDR3 is CASRQTGLEQPQHF. Written as DNA, the CDR3 is TGTGCCAGCAGACAGACAGGTCTGGAACAGCCCCAGCATTTT. The rearrangement links TRBV6-6 to TRBJ1-5; D is perhaps TRBD1 (6 bases). Deletions cut 6 bases from V and 7 bases from J, with 16 bases between. The CDR3 has 14 amino acids. CDR1 and CDR2 from the germline V gene are MNHNY and SVGAGI (reference sequence).

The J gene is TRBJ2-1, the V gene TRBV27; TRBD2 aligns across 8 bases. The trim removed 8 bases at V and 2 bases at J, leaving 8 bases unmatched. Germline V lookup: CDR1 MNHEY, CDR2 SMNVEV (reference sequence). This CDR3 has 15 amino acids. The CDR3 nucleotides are TGTGCCAGCTCTAGGGCGGGAGGTGCCTACAATGAGCAGTTCTTC. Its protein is CASSRAGGAYNEQFF.

CDR3: CASSQEDWGETQYF. CDR3 DNA: TGCGCCAGCAGCCAAGAGGACTGGGGGGAGACCCAGTACTTC. The V call is TRBV4-1, the J call TRBJ2-7; TRBD1 or TRBD2 may be the D gene (5 bases each). The end of the DNA is better explained by TRBJ2-5, so the J call may be wrong. Germline V gene lookup returns CDR1 MGHRA and CDR2 YSYEKL. The CDR3 covers 14 residues.

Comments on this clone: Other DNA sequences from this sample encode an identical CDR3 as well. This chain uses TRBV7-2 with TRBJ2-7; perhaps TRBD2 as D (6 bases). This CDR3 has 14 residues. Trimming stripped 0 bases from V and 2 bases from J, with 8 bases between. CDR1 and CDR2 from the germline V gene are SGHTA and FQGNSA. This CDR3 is CASSLAGGPYEQYF. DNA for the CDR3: TGTGCCAGCAGCTTAGCGGGGGGACCCTACGAGCAGTACTTC.

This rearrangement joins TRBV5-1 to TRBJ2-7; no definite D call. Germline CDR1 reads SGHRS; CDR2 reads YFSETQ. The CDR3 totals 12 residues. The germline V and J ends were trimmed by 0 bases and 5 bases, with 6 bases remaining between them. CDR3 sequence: CASSLGLDEQYF. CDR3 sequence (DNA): TGCGCCAGCAGCTTGGGCCTAGACGAGCAGTACTTC.

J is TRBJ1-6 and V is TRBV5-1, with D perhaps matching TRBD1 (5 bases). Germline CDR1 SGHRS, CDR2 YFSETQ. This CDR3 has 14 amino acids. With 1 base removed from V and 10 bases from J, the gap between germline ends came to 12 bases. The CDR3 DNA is TGCGCCAGCAGCTTGAGCTCAGGGAACTCACCCCTCCACTTT. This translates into CASSLSSGNSPLHF.

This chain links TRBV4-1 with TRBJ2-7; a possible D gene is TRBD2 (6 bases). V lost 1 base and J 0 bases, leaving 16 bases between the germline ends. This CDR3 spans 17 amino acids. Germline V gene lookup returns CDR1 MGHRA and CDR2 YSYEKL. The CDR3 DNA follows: TGCGCCAGCAGCCAAGTCGTAGGTAGCGGAAGCTCCTACGAGCAGTACTTC. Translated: CASSQVVGSGSSYEQYF.